This is a list of T cell receptor beta chains from one sample in a study of T cells after yellow fever vaccination. TCRdb ran MiXCR on the 5' RACE reads and lists one entry per CDR3 protein. The data contain some 340,000 distinct CDR3 sequences, 4.1% of them singletons. Sequenced material: PBMCs, taken 5 days after the yellow fever booster vaccination. Source of these receptors: a man between 18 and 29 years old who received the YFV17D yellow fever vaccine. CDR3s include the opening cysteine and the closing phenylalanine or tryptophan. Fields, in order: J gene, D gene, clone size, V gene, CDR3 DNA, CDR3 protein. A D gene is named only where the DNA matches it firmly. Size values are once, few and many counts, or a class for expanded clones, and some rows have none.

>TRBJ2-3|TRBD1|few|TRBV24-1
TGTGCCACCAGTGATTCACAGGGGGCAGGAGATACGCAGTATTTT
CATSDSQGAGDTQYF
>TRBJ2-5|NA|NA|TRBV4-2
TGTGCCAGCAGCCAGTCCGTCGTACAAGAGACCCAGTACTTC
CASSQSVVQETQYF
>TRBJ2-5|NA|few|TRBV28
TGTGCCAGCAGTTCGACTTTACAAGAGACCCAGTACTTC
CASSSTLQETQYF
>TRBJ1-1|TRBD1|NA|TRBV4-3
TGCGCCAGCAGCCAAGAGCCCCAGGGGGGGAACACTGAAGCTTTCTTT
CASSQEPQGGNTEAFF
>TRBJ1-1|NA|NA|TRBV7-6
TGTGCCAGCGGAGGGTCGGAGAACACTGAAGCTTTCTTT
CASGGSENTEAFF
>TRBJ1-5|TRBD1|few|TRBV27
TGTGCCAGCAGGTCCGGGACAGGGAATCAGCCCCAGCATTTT
CASRSGTGNQPQHF
>TRBJ2-3|NA|NA|TRBV7-2
TGTGCCAGCAGCTCCGGACTGCTGCCAGATACGCAGTATTTT
CASSSGLLPDTQYF
>TRBJ2-2|TRBD2|NA|TRBV7-9
TGTGCCAGCAGCCCCCGACTAGCGGGGGTCCCCGGGGAGCTGTTTTTT
CASSPRLAGVPGELFF
>TRBJ1-1|NA|NA|TRBV7-3
TGTGCCAGCAGTTCCAGGGGCGCCGCTGAAGCTTTCTTT
CASSSRGAAEAFF
>TRBJ1-5|NA|many|TRBV6-6
TGTGCCAGCAGTCCGTTAGGACTAGCCCAGCATTTT
CASSPLGLAQHF
>TRBJ2-7|NA|NA|TRBV14
TGTGCCAGCAGCCAAGGAATGGAGCAGTACTTC
CASSQGMEQYF